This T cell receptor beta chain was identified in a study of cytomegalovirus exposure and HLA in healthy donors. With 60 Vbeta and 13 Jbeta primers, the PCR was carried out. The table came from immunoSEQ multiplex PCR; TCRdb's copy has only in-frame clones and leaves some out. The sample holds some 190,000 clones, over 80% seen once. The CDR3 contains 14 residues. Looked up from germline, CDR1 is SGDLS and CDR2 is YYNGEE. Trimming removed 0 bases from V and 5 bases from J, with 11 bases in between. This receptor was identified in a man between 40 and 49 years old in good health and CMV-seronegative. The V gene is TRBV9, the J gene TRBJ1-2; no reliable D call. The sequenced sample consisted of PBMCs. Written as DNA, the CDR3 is TGTGCCAGCAGCGTAGATGAGGGTCGGTATGGCTACACCTTC. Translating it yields CASSVDEGRYGYTF.